Each of the 6 T cell receptor beta chains below was sequenced from the same sample in a study of post-analysis software for immune sequencing data. The antigens these receptors bind are not known. Overall study results and limits: Controls had lower frequencies than patients of five or six TRBV segments, which included TRBV5-6, TRBV5-1 and TRBV20-1.

TCR beta cDNA libraries had unique molecular identifiers. In TCRdb, the PCR reads were re-called with MiXCR into one record per CDR3 protein. The profile shows approximately 150,000 distinct CDR3 sequences, 30% of them singletons. Sequencing input: blood. These receptors were taken from a girl aged 5 to 17 with multiple sclerosis.

In the case of this clonotype: Relative to the germline gene, one junction end is altered; a read error may explain this. The V and J genes are TRBV5-1 and TRBJ2-3, with D perhaps matching TRBD1 (5 bases). CDR3 length: 15 residues. CDR1 and CDR2 from the germline V gene are SGHRS and YFSETQ. This CDR3 reads CASSFKGSGADAQYF. In DNA form, the CDR3 reads TGCGCCAGCAGCTTTAAAGGAAGTGGGGCAGATGCGCAGTATTTT.

The chain joins TRBV25-1 to TRBJ1-6; D not certain. Looked up from germline, CDR1 is MGHDK and CDR2 is SYGVNS. The CDR3 spans 15 residues. The germline V and J ends were trimmed by 11 bases and 5 bases, with 19 bases remaining between them. The CDR3 region has the DNA TGTGCCTCAGACTCGGGATTTGGGCATAATTCACCCCTCCACTTT. Translation: CASDSGFGHNSPLHF. Supplemented by reference TRBV25-1 and TRBJ1-6, the full variable domain reads EADIYQTPRYLVIGTGKKITLECSQTMGHDKMYWYQQDPGMELHLIHYSYGVNSTEKGDLSSESTVSRIRTEHFPLTLESARPSHTSQYLCASDSGFGHNSPLHFGNGTRLTVT.

The chain couples TRBV7-2 to TRBJ1-1; D might be TRBD1 (5 bases). The V and J ends lost 1 base and 5 bases respectively, with 8 bases between them. Per germline, CDR1 SGHTA and CDR2 FQGNSA. There are 13 residues in the CDR3. The CDR3 region is CASSLGRVTEAFF. The CDR3 coding sequence is TGTGCCAGCAGCTTAGGCAGGGTTACTGAAGCTTTCTTT.

A note on this clonotype: A read error may be the cause here, since a much bigger clone is one base away. The chain combines TRBV20-1 with TRBJ2-7; D not resolved. The CDR3 contains 12 residues. CDR1 and CDR2 from the germline V gene are DFQATT and SNEGSKA (reference sequence). CDR3 nucleotides: TGCAGGGCTAGACTTACATCCTACGAGCAGTACTTC. Protein sequence: CRARLTSYEQYF.

The sample holds many counts of this clonotype. The chain recombines TRBV27 with TRBJ1-5; 10 nucleotides match TRBD1. The germline gives CDR1 MNHEY, CDR2 SMNVEV (reference sequence). This CDR3 comprises 17 residues. V shed 0 bases and J 1 base; nucleotides not matched to a gene: 3. CDR3 DNA: TGTGCCAGCAGTTTATCGCGGGGACAGGGGAGCAATCAGCCCCAGCATTTT. The encoded protein is CASSLSRGQGSNQPQHF.

The rearrangement joins TRBV20-1 to TRBJ2-3; possibly TRBD1 for D (5 bases). Germline loops: CDR1 DFQATT, CDR2 SNEGSKA (reference sequence). This CDR3 spans 13 amino acids. The V and J ends lost 6 bases and 6 bases respectively, with 16 bases between them. The CDR3 is CSAGRAEGDTQYF. For the CDR3, the DNA is TGCAGTGCGGGCAGGGCAGAAGGGGATACGCAGTATTTT.